The 12 T cell receptor beta chains in this list originate from one sample, sequenced in a study of PD-L1 blockade in urothelial cancer. Generated by immunoSEQ multiplex PCR, the TCRdb table keeps only in-frame clones and is missing some. The table includes approximately 86,000 clones, around 81% detected once. Time point defined: pretreatment peripheral blood. Sequenced here: PBMCs, sampled around atezolizumab (anti-PD-L1) treatment. These receptors were collected from a man aged 35 to 55 with urothelial cancer.

This rearrangement joins TRBV4-1 to TRBJ2-1; 13 nucleotides agree with TRBD2. Looked up from germline, CDR1 is MGHRA and CDR2 is YSYEKL. V shed 0 bases and J 9 bases; nucleotides not matched to a gene: 8. CDR3 length equals 17 residues. The CDR3 protein is CASSQEAGLAGEGEQFF. In DNA form, the CDR3 reads TGCGCCAGCAGCCAAGAAGCAGGACTAGCGGGAGAAGGTGAGCAGTTCTTC.

The chain uses TRBV28 and TRBJ1-1, with no clear D. Per the germline V gene, CDR1 is MDHEN and CDR2 is SYDVKM. The CDR3 loop spans 12 amino acids. Trimming removed 2 bases at V and 5 bases at J, with 6 bases between. CDR3 in amino acids: CASSLRLTEAFF. The CDR3 nucleotides are TGTGCCAGCAGTTTAAGACTTACTGAAGCTTTCTTT.

This chain uses TRBV19 with TRBJ2-1; D uncertain. This CDR3 has 13 amino acids. Germline V CDR1 and CDR2: LNHDA, SQIVND (reference sequence). The ends were cut back, 3 bases at V and 3 bases at J, with 6 bases in the middle. The CDR3 DNA reads as TGTGCCAGTAGTATGTTCAGCTACAATGAGCAGTTCTTC. Encoded protein: CASSMFSYNEQFF.

This chain links TRBV11-3 with TRBJ2-2, with 7 bases that match TRBD1. The germline V gene has CDR1 SGHNT and CDR2 YENEEA. V shed 4 bases, J shed 4 bases, and the junction held 9 bases outside the gene matches. CDR3 length: 16 amino acids. The CDR3 is CASSSGTAAITGELFF. Here the CDR3 DNA reads TGTGCCAGCAGCTCCGGGACAGCAGCTATCACCGGGGAGCTGTTTTTT.

CDR3 DNA sequence: TGTGCCATAAGGGGTGCGAACACTGAAGCTTTCTTT. Encoded protein: CAIRGANTEAFF. The rearrangement links TRBV10-3 to TRBJ1-1; tentative D call: TRBD1 (5 bases). V was trimmed by 9 bases and J by 1 base, leaving 9 bases between them. The CDR3 sequence is 12 residues long. In germline, CDR1 is ENHRY, CDR2 SYGVKD.

V and J are TRBV30 and TRBJ1-4, with TRBD1 matching over 7 bases. The length of the CDR3 is 14 residues. Germline trimming cut 6 bases from V and 10 bases from J; bases unmatched to any gene: 14. The germline V gene has CDR1 GTSNPN and CDR2 SVGIG (reference sequence). The CDR3 nucleotides are TGTGCCTGCCGTGCCGAGACAGGGTTGGGAAAACTGTTTTTT. Protein product: CACRAETGLGKLFF.

This chain uses TRBV19 with TRBJ1-4; 7 bases match TRBD1. The CDR3 runs to 15 residues. Germline V gives CDR1 LNHDA, CDR2 SQIVND (reference sequence). V lost 9 bases and J lost 0; bases outside the gene matches: 7. CDR3 region: CASRQGSTTNEKLFF. The CDR3 bases are TGTGCCAGCAGACAGGGATCCACAACTAATGAAAAACTGTTTTTT. Combining the CDR3 with reference TRBV19 and TRBJ1-4 gives the whole variable domain DGGITQSPKYLFRKEGQNVTLSCEQNLNHDAMYWYRQDPGQGLRLIYYSQIVNDFQKGDIAEGYSVSREKKESFPLTVTSAQKNPTAFYLCASRQGSTTNEKLFFGSGTQLSVL.

The CDR3 reads CASSSFRPPYEQYF. The DNA of the CDR3 is TGTGCCAGCAGCAGTTTTCGCCCCCCCTACGAGCAGTACTTC. The gene calls are TRBV25-1 and TRBJ2-7; D remains unclear. Germline assignment: CDR1 MGHDK and CDR2 SYGVNS. Deletions cut 6 bases from V and 2 bases from J, with 14 bases between. CDR3 size: 14 residues.

This clone appeared a single time. The rearrangement uses TRBV5-4 and TRBJ2-1, with D perhaps matching TRBD2 (5 bases). V was clipped by 7 bases and J by 5 bases, with 13 bases between them. Germline V gives CDR1 SGHNT, CDR2 YYREEE (reference sequence). The CDR3 is 13 amino acids. In DNA, the CDR3 is TGTGCCAGCGCCGCAGCGGCCGACAATGAGCAGTTCTTC. Translation: CASAAAADNEQFF.

The chain is built from TRBV6-5 and TRBJ2-3; D perhaps matches TRBD2 (5 bases). From germline, CDR1 is MNHEY and CDR2 SVGAGI. V lost 7 bases, J lost 1 base, and 12 bases lay in between. The CDR3 runs 14 residues. In DNA, the CDR3 is TGTGCCAGCACCTTTAGCGCGGGCACAGATACGCAGTATTTT. Translated, it gives CASTFSAGTDTQYF.

The chain recombines TRBV6-5 with TRBJ2-5, with 8 bases that match TRBD2. Germline V gene sequence: CDR1 MNHEY, CDR2 SVGAGI. V shed 5 bases and J 2 bases; nucleotides not matched to a gene: 4. The CDR3 length is 14 residues. For the CDR3, the DNA is TGTGCCAGCAGTAATAGCGGGAAGCAAGAGACCCAGTACTTC. It codes for CASSNSGKQETQYF.

The chain uses TRBV10-3 and TRBJ2-7, with 9 bases that match TRBD1. Losses at the gene ends were 3 bases for V and 3 bases for J; bases not matched to a gene: 6. The CDR3 is 15 residues long. Per germline, CDR1 ENHRY and CDR2 SYGVKD. CDR3 sequence: CAISESRDRDYEQYF. The CDR3 DNA is TGTGCCATCAGTGAATCCAGGGACAGGGACTACGAGCAGTACTTC.